These 32 T cell receptor beta chains were all obtained from the same sample, sequenced in a study of blood T cell repertoires in COVID-19. Profiled with immunoSEQ multiplex PCR; TCRdb holds only in-frame clones, not every one. The repertoire includes around 140,000 clones, over 70% of them detected once, and around 3.4% sits in the top ten. The sequenced sample consisted of peripheral blood. These receptors came from a man aged 65-85 years who had recovered from COVID-19.

This clone has just a few counts. The chain combines TRBV29-1 with TRBJ2-1; 8 bases map to TRBD2. CDR1 SQVTM and CDR2 ANQGSEA come from the germline V gene. CDR3 length equals 14 residues. Unmatched junction bases numbered 11, after V lost 7 bases and J lost 6 bases. CDR3 residues: CSAVETSVGNEQFF. As DNA, the CDR3 is TGCAGCGCCGTAGAGACTAGCGTCGGCAATGAGCAGTTCTTC.

The V gene is TRBV27, the J gene TRBJ2-1, with 9 bases matching TRBD2. The V segment lost 6 bases and the J segment 6 bases; nucleotides outside the gene matches: 12. From germline, CDR1 is MNHEY and CDR2 SMNVEV (reference sequence). The CDR3 extends over 16 amino acids. The CDR3 sequence: CASSKSGTSRTNEQFF. CDR3 DNA: TGTGCCAGCAGCAAATCGGGGACTAGCCGGACCAATGAGCAGTTCTTC.

The V and J genes are TRBV11-3 and TRBJ1-1; TRBD1 aligns across 7 bases. Germline V gene sequence: CDR1 SGHNT, CDR2 YENEEA. The CDR3 runs 13 residues. V lost 5 bases, J lost 5 bases, and 5 bases stayed unmatched. This CDR3 reads CASSQKTGTEAFF. CDR3 DNA sequence: TGTGCCAGCAGCCAGAAGACAGGGACTGAAGCTTTCTTT.

The chain joins TRBV9 to TRBJ2-7, with 8 nucleotides matching TRBD2. This CDR3 contains 15 residues. J was trimmed by 6 bases and V by 3 bases; bases with no gene match: 11. Germline CDR1 and CDR2: SGDLS and YYNGEE. The CDR3 DNA sequence: TGTGCCAGCAGCGCATTTGGCGGGAGGTCCGCCGAGCAGTACTTC. Translation: CASSAFGGRSAEQYF.

The V gene is TRBV6-5, the J gene TRBJ2-7; maybe TRBD1 (5 bases). The V and J ends lost 6 bases and 0 bases respectively, with 9 bases between them. The CDR3 runs to 13 residues. Germline assignment: CDR1 MNHEY and CDR2 SVGAGI. CDR3 protein: CASRPTASYEQYF. The CDR3 nucleotides read TGTGCCAGCAGACCGACAGCCTCCTACGAGCAGTACTTC.

The chain combines TRBV9 with TRBJ2-1; TRBD2 is a possible D gene (6 bases). V lost 0 bases and J lost 8, with 27 bases in between. CDR1 SGDLS and CDR2 YYNGEE come from the germline V gene. There are 19 residues in the CDR3. Written as DNA, the CDR3 is TGTGCCAGCAGCGTAGGAATTTTTCGCGCCGGGAGCCTACCGGATGAGCAGTTCTTC. It specifies CASSVGIFRAGSLPDEQFF.

V gene TRBV4-1 combines with J gene TRBJ2-5, with unresolved D. Germline V gene lookup returns CDR1 MGHRA and CDR2 YSYEKL. The CDR3 has 13 amino acids. V was pared by 0 bases and J by 7 bases, with 9 bases between. CDR3 loop: CASSQDSSGTQYF. In nucleotides, the CDR3 is TGCGCCAGCAGCCAAGATTCCTCGGGGACCCAGTACTTC.

V usage is TRBV28 and J usage is TRBJ2-7, with D maybe TRBD2 (5 bases). Between the trimmed V and J ends, which lost 5 bases and 3 bases, there was a span of 11 bases. This CDR3 has 13 residues. Looked up from germline, CDR1 is MDHEN and CDR2 is SYDVKM. In DNA, the CDR3 is TGTGCCAGCAGTATCGGCGGGTACTACGAGCAGTACTTC. It yields the protein CASSIGGYYEQYF.

This clone has a single count. The junction differs from germline at one of its ends, possibly a read error. The chain recombines TRBV20-1 with TRBJ2-1, with 8 bases aligning to TRBD1. The CDR3 sequence is 15 residues long. Germline V CDR1 and CDR2: DFQATT, SNEGSKA (reference sequence). CDR3 protein: CSASNQGQVRGEEFF. The CDR3 bases are TGCAGTGCTAGTAATCAGGGACAGGTTAGGGGTGAGGAGTTCTTC.

A single count supports this clone. This chain links TRBV6-6 with TRBJ2-2; 11 bases agree with TRBD2. The CDR3 totals 15 residues. Per the germline V gene, CDR1 is MNHNY and CDR2 is SVGAGI (reference sequence). Trimming cost V 6 bases and J 0 bases; bases outside gene matches: 0. The CDR3, as DNA: TGTGCCAGCAGGACTAGCGGGACGAACACCGGGGAGCTGTTTTTT. Amino acid sequence: CASRTSGTNTGELFF.

This clone was observed at least ten times. The rearrangement uses TRBV14 and TRBJ2-1; TRBD2 agrees at 9 bases. Germline CDR1 and CDR2: SGHDN and FVKESK. CDR3 length: 17 amino acids. With 4 bases clipped from V and 3 bases from J, the junction kept 10 bases outside the gene matches. The CDR3 DNA reads TGTGCCAGCAGCCCAAGCCAACTAGCGGGCTTCTACAATGAGCAGTTCTTC. Its protein is CASSPSQLAGFYNEQFF.

In its sample, this clone was seen many times. The same CDR3 is also encoded by other DNA sequences in this sample. The genes are TRBV4-1 and TRBJ2-7; 8 bases are shared with TRBD2. The CDR3 is 16 residues long. The V gene's germline CDR1 is MGHRA and CDR2 YSYEKL. The J segment lost 0 bases and the V segment lost 1 base, leaving 5 bases of the junction unmatched. In DNA form, the CDR3 reads TGCGCCAGCAGCCAAGGGCTAGCGGGTATCTCCTACGAGCAGTACTTC. This codes for CASSQGLAGISYEQYF.

The V call is TRBV3-1 (or the pseudogene TRBV3-2), the J call TRBJ2-1; D gene unclear. Looked up from germline, CDR1 is LGHDT and CDR2 is YNNKEL (reference sequence). V gave up 2 bases and J gave up 9 bases, with 5 bases separating them. This CDR3 region has 11 residues. The CDR3 protein is CASSQLSEQFF. CDR3 nucleotides: TGTGCCAGCAGCCAATTATCTGAGCAGTTCTTC.

The V and J genes are TRBV5-4 and TRBJ2-1; the D gene is possibly TRBD2 (6 bases). The germline CDR1 and CDR2 sequences are SGHNT and YYREEE (reference sequence). This CDR3 comprises 16 residues. Trimming shortened V by 1 base and J by 4 bases, and 15 bases separated the two germline ends. The CDR3 nucleotides read TGTGCCAGCAGCTTGTCTCCGGGAGTAGCGTACAATGAGCAGTTCTTC. Translation gives CASSLSPGVAYNEQFF.

The chain recombines TRBV7-9 with TRBJ2-1; tentatively, D is TRBD2 (5 bases). CDR3 length: 15 residues. Germline CDR1 is SEHNR and CDR2 is FQNEAQ (reference sequence). Between the trimmed V and J ends, which lost 2 bases and 4 bases, there was a span of 12 bases. The CDR3 loop reads CASSLKAEIYNEQFF. CDR3 nucleotides: TGTGCCAGCAGCTTAAAAGCGGAAATATACAATGAGCAGTTCTTC.

The chain employs TRBV19 and TRBJ1-5, with TRBD1 as a possible D gene (6 bases). CDR3 length: 13 amino acids. Germline loops: CDR1 LNHDA, CDR2 SQIVND (reference sequence). Deletions cut 9 bases from V and 2 bases from J, with 11 bases between. The CDR3 DNA reads as TGTGCCAGCTTGGACAGAGGCAATCAGCCCCAGCATTTT. Its translation: CASLDRGNQPQHF.

The chain joins TRBV27 to TRBJ2-7; TRBD2 aligns across 12 bases. Germline V lookup: CDR1 MNHEY, CDR2 SMNVEV (reference sequence). Trimming removed 0 bases from V and 3 bases from J; junction bases left unmatched: 3. The length of the CDR3 is 16 residues. The CDR3 DNA follows: TGTGCCAGCAGTTTATCGACTAGCGGGAGTCTCTACGAGCAGTACTTC. As protein: CASSLSTSGSLYEQYF.

The V gene is TRBV29-1, the J gene TRBJ1-4, with 8 positions matching TRBD1. The germline V gene has CDR1 SQVTM and CDR2 ANQGSEA. Trimming at V came to 6 bases and at J to 7 bases, leaving 10 bases not matched to a gene. This CDR3 has 14 residues. In DNA form, the CDR3 reads TGCAGCGTATTACTCGGACAGGGTCTTGAAAAACTGTTTTTT. Protein product: CSVLLGQGLEKLFF.

The rearrangement links TRBV5-5 to TRBJ2-2; 7 bases align to TRBD2. Losses at the gene ends were 3 bases for V and 3 bases for J; bases not matched to a gene: 5. The CDR3 covers 15 residues. Germline V gene lookup returns CDR1 SGHKS and CDR2 YYEKEE (reference sequence). The CDR3 here is CASSWLAEDTGELFF. The CDR3 nucleotides are TGTGCCAGCAGCTGGCTAGCGGAAGACACCGGGGAGCTGTTTTTT.

The J gene is TRBJ2-7, the V gene TRBV5-4; D is perhaps TRBD2 (6 bases). Trimming took 4 bases from V and 4 from J, leaving 15 bases between them. The CDR3 totals 14 residues. The V gene's germline CDR1 is SGHNT and CDR2 YYREEE (reference sequence). CDR3 in DNA: TGTGCCAGCAGCCGGGGCGGAGGGGAGTACGAGCAGTACTTC. Translated, it gives CASSRGGGEYEQYF. Supplemented by reference TRBV5-4 and TRBJ2-7, the full variable domain reads ETGVTQSPTHLIKTRGQQVTLRCSSQSGHNTVSWYQQALGQGPQFIFQYYREEENGRGNFPPRFSGLQFPNYSSELNVNALELDDSALYLCASSRGGGEYEQYFGPGTRLTVT.

The rearrangement uses TRBV19 and TRBJ2-7, with D tentatively TRBD1 (5 bases). From germline, CDR1 is LNHDA and CDR2 SQIVND (reference sequence). The CDR3 covers 15 residues. Trimming pared 4 bases from V and 0 bases from J, leaving 13 bases between. Here the CDR3 reads CASSSSRVISYEQYF. Written as DNA, the CDR3 is TGTGCCAGTAGTAGCTCCAGGGTAATCTCCTACGAGCAGTACTTC.

The chain combines TRBV20-1 with TRBJ2-5; 8 bases align to TRBD2. The CDR3 has 14 residues. The germline V gene has CDR1 DFQATT and CDR2 SNEGSKA (reference sequence). The V gene end was trimmed by 3 bases and the J gene end by 5 bases; junction bases not matched to a gene: 8. CDR3 protein: CSASSGRAGETQYF. The CDR3 DNA reads as TGCAGTGCTAGTTCCGGGAGGGCCGGGGAGACCCAGTACTTC.

The gene calls are TRBV4-2 and TRBJ1-5, with D unresolved. The CDR3 runs to 16 residues. The V end was cut by 1 base, the J end by 1 base, with 11 bases between. Germline lookup yields CDR1 LGHNA and CDR2 YNFKEQ. CDR3 sequence: CASSQGEGWSNQPQHF. The CDR3 nucleotides read TGTGCCAGCAGCCAAGGGGAGGGATGGAGCAATCAGCCCCAGCATTTT.

The chain employs TRBV4-2 and TRBJ2-7; 7 bases align to TRBD2. Looked up from germline, CDR1 is LGHNA and CDR2 is YNFKEQ. The CDR3 sequence is 16 residues long. The V and J ends lost 0 bases and 4 bases, in that order; junction bases with no gene match: 9. CDR3 in DNA: TGTGCCAGCAGCCAAGAGGGGAGCGGGATGCGGTACGAGCAGTACTTC. This translates into CASSQEGSGMRYEQYF.

The chain is built from TRBV27 and TRBJ1-2; 12 nucleotides align to TRBD1. Looked up from germline, CDR1 is MNHEY and CDR2 is SMNVEV (reference sequence). CDR3 length: 15 amino acids. After removal of 4 bases from V and 5 bases from J, the junction contained 5 bases not matched to a gene. DNA of the CDR3: TGTGCCAGCAGTTCTAGGGGACAGGGGGCTTATGGCTACACCTTC. Protein product: CASSSRGQGAYGYTF.

This clone was recorded only once. The chain combines TRBV29-1 with TRBJ2-3, with D possibly matching TRBD2 (6 bases). Trimming cost V 7 bases and J 9 bases, with 17 bases left between them. Per the germline V gene, CDR1 is SQVTM and CDR2 is ANQGSEA. There are 12 residues in the CDR3. As DNA, the CDR3 is TGCAGCGCCCGGGGAACACGGGGGACGCAGTATTTT. Translated, it gives CSARGTRGTQYF.

The chain couples TRBV7-2 to TRBJ2-1, with 10 bases matching TRBD2. The CDR3 runs to 16 residues. Germline values: CDR1 SGHTA, CDR2 FQGNSA. V lost 4 bases to trimming and J lost 4 bases; unmatched junction nucleotides: 7. CDR3 DNA: TGTGCCAGCAGCTCCTCCTCTAGCGGGGGATACAATGAGCAGTTCTTC. Its protein is CASSSSSSGGYNEQFF.

The chain joins TRBV29-1 to TRBJ2-5, with D uncertain. The ends were cut back, 5 bases at V and 4 bases at J, with 17 bases in the middle. Looked up from germline, CDR1 is SQVTM and CDR2 is ANQGSEA. The CDR3 consists of 14 residues. The CDR3 nucleotides read TGCAGCGTTTTCGAGAGTCCAAGCCGAGAGACCCAGTACTTC. Its protein is CSVFESPSRETQYF.

The chain joins TRBV7-2 to TRBJ2-5; tentatively, D is TRBD1 (6 bases). Trimming cost V 5 bases and J 5 bases, with 18 bases left between them. Looked up from germline, CDR1 is SGHTA and CDR2 is FQGNSA. The CDR3 runs 15 residues. CDR3 protein: CASSPIAGVRETQYF. The DNA for the CDR3 is TGTGCCAGCAGCCCGATAGCAGGGGTCCGGGAGACCCAGTACTTC.

About this clone itself: One end of the junction varies from germline; a read error may be responsible. V is TRBV2 and J is TRBJ2-3, with 9 nucleotides matching TRBD2. The CDR3 covers 12 residues. Per germline, CDR1 SNHLY and CDR2 FYNNEI. CDR3 amino acids: CASSESSGTRDF. As DNA, the CDR3 is TGTGCCAGCAGTGAGTCTAGCGGGACCAGAGATTTT.

The chain employs TRBV6-5 and TRBJ2-7; 8 nucleotides match TRBD2. V shed 6 bases and J 2 bases; nucleotides not matched to a gene: 6. CDR1 is MNHEY, CDR2 SVGAGI, per germline. There are 14 residues in the CDR3. CDR3 bases: TGTGCCAGCAGGAAGACTAGCGTTACCTACGAGCAGTACTTC. Residues: CASRKTSVTYEQYF.

The rearrangement joins TRBV7-9 to TRBJ2-5; no firm D call. Germline V lookup: CDR1 SEHNR, CDR2 FQNEAQ (reference sequence). Between the trimmed V and J ends, which lost 5 bases and 12 bases, there was a span of 4 bases. This CDR3 is built from 8 residues. This CDR3 reads CASSPEYF. The DNA for the CDR3 is TGTGCCAGCAGCCCCGAGTACTTC.